Below are 21 T cell receptor beta chains sequenced from a single sample in a study of beta chain features in type 1 diabetes. Study results and caveats: There was a moderate but significant shortening of TCRB CDR3s in all four CD4+ subsets of Type 1 diabetes patients.

No cognate antigen is known for these TCRs. The sequenced template was cDNA made from the entire isolated RNA. Some clones are missing from TCRdb's copy, which holds only in-frame ones; the method was immunoSEQ multiplex PCR. The sample shows about 700,000 clones, roughly 13% of them seen only once. Material for sequencing was naive CD4+ T cells from blood. These receptors were collected from a young man with type 1 diabetes.

The chain joins TRBV5-1 to TRBJ2-5; D unclear. CDR3 length equals 13 residues. The V gene's germline CDR1 is SGHRS and CDR2 YFSETQ. V was pared by 3 bases and J by 2 bases, with 8 bases between. The CDR3 loop is CASSYTAQETQYF. The CDR3 coding sequence is TGCGCCAGCAGCTATACAGCGCAAGAGACCCAGTACTTC.

This clone was counted a few times. V usage is TRBV6-5 and J usage is TRBJ1-2; D remains unclear. This CDR3 has 13 residues. The V gene lost 5 bases and the J gene lost 3 bases, with 10 bases spanning the gap. From germline, CDR1 is MNHEY and CDR2 SVGAGI. This CDR3 reads CASSMDADYGYTF. The CDR3 nucleotides read TGTGCCAGCAGTATGGACGCAGACTATGGCTACACCTTC.

The V call is TRBV6-5, the J call TRBJ1-1; 9 bases are shared with TRBD1. V gave up 5 bases and J gave up 5 bases; unmatched junction bases: 6. Germline CDR1 and CDR2: MNHEY and SVGAGI. The CDR3 is made up of 14 amino acids. The DNA of the CDR3 is TGTGCCAGCAGTCGCCCAGGACAGGGGACTGAAGCTTTCTTT. It yields the protein CASSRPGQGTEAFF.

This clone was seen only a few times. V usage is TRBV6-1 and J usage is TRBJ2-3, with D uncertain. Between the trimmed V and J ends, which lost 10 bases and 1 base, there was a span of 12 bases. Germline V gene sequence: CDR1 MNHNS, CDR2 SASEGT. CDR3 length: 13 amino acids. The CDR3 sequence: CAINDGRTDTQYF. In nucleotides, the CDR3 is TGTGCCATCAACGACGGTCGCACAGATACGCAGTATTTT.

The V and J genes are TRBV10-3 and TRBJ1-2; D call uncertain. Trimming took off 11 bases at V and 2 bases at J, with 9 bases between the two ends. The germline gives CDR1 ENHRY, CDR2 SYGVKD. This CDR3 region has 11 residues. CDR3 DNA sequence: TGTGCCTCCAACCACAACTATGGCTACACCTTC. Translating it yields CASNHNYGYTF.

The V gene is TRBV7-8, the J gene TRBJ2-1; the D gene is possibly TRBD2 (6 bases). The germline V gene encodes CDR1 SGHVS and CDR2 FQNEAQ. V was shortened by 6 bases and J by 0 bases, with 12 bases between the two germline ends. CDR3 length: 15 amino acids. The CDR3 DNA sequence: TGTGCCAGCAGGGGACTCCTCAGCTCCTACAATGAGCAGTTCTTC. It yields the protein CASRGLLSSYNEQFF. The full variable domain, completed using reference TRBV7-8 and TRBJ2-1, is GAGVSQSPRYKVAKRGQDVALRCDPISGHVSLFWYQQALGQGPEFLTYFQNEAQLDKSGLPSDRFFAERPEGSVSTLKIQRTQQEDSAVYLCASRGLLSSYNEQFFGPGTRLTVL.

This clone was observed a handful of times. The rearrangement links TRBV5-4 to TRBJ2-1; D might be TRBD2 (6 bases). V was pared by 2 bases and J by 0 bases, with 12 bases between. The germline gives CDR1 SGHNT, CDR2 YYREEE (reference sequence). The length of the CDR3 is 16 residues. CDR3 amino acids: CASSFPGGSSYNEQFF. As DNA, the CDR3 is TGTGCCAGCAGCTTCCCTGGGGGGAGCTCCTACAATGAGCAGTTCTTC. Full variable domain (rest looked up from reference TRBV5-4 and TRBJ2-1): ETGVTQSPTHLIKTRGQQVTLRCSSQSGHNTVSWYQQALGQGPQFIFQYYREEENGRGNFPPRFSGLQFPNYSSELNVNALELDDSALYLCASSFPGGSSYNEQFFGPGTRLTVL.

The gene calls are TRBV4-1 and TRBJ1-2; 9 bases agree with TRBD1. The V gene's germline CDR1 is MGHRA and CDR2 YSYEKL. V lost 0 bases, J lost 6 bases, and 11 bases stayed unmatched. CDR3 size: 17 residues. In DNA form, the CDR3 reads TGCGCCAGCAGCCAAGATCCCTCGACAGGGGGAGCTAATGGCTACACCTTC. It is translated as CASSQDPSTGGANGYTF.

In regard to this clone: One junction end disagrees with the germline gene, perhaps due to a read error. The gene calls are TRBV18 and TRBJ1-1; D ambiguous. This CDR3 is 15 amino acids long. Germline CDR1 reads KGHSH; CDR2 reads LQKENI. In DNA form, the CDR3 reads TGTGCCAGCTCACCTTTCCAGACACCCAACAATGAAGCTTTCTTT. It encodes CASSPFQTPNNEAFF.

The chain couples TRBV25-1 to TRBJ2-2, with D perhaps given as TRBD1 or TRBD2 (5 bases each). With 3 bases removed from V and 7 bases from J, the gap between germline ends came to 12 bases. This CDR3 region has 14 residues. Looked up from germline, CDR1 is MGHDK and CDR2 is SYGVNS. CDR3 nucleotides: TGTGCCAGCAGTGAGAGGGGCGTCAGCGGGGAGCTGTTTTTT. Protein: CASSERGVSGELFF.

This clone appeared a few times. CDR3 residues: CASSHPGQAPFF. In DNA form, the CDR3 reads TGTGCCAGCAGTCATCCGGGACAGGCCCCGTTCTTC. V usage is TRBV28 and J usage is TRBJ2-1, with TRBD1 identical over 8 bases. The CDR3 spans 12 residues. The V gene's germline CDR1 is MDHEN and CDR2 SYDVKM. V trimming: 5 bases; J trimming: 15 bases; junction bases outside the gene matches: 9.

This sequence joins TRBV5-1 and TRBJ2-7; 9 nucleotides line up with TRBD2. Germline CDR1 is SGHRS and CDR2 is YFSETQ. The CDR3 has 14 amino acids. With V trimmed by 3 bases and J by 4 bases, 5 bases remained unmatched. The CDR3 sequence: CASSSGLARYEQYF. CDR3 nucleotide sequence: TGCGCCAGCAGCTCAGGACTAGCGAGGTACGAGCAGTACTTC.

The V and J genes are TRBV30 and TRBJ2-1; maybe TRBD1 (5 bases). CDR1 and CDR2 (germline): GTSNPN, SVGIG (reference sequence). V lost 4 bases, J lost 7 bases, and 20 bases lay in between. CDR3 length: 15 amino acids. The CDR3 DNA follows: TGTGCCTGGACTTATGGCCAGGGTCCATTGAATGAGCAGTTCTTC. It codes for CAWTYGQGPLNEQFF.

The chain uses TRBV29-1 and TRBJ1-2; D gene uncertain. The germline CDR1 and CDR2 sequences are SQVTM and ANQGSEA. This CDR3 spans 14 amino acids. The V end was cut by 2 bases, the J end by 4 bases, with 14 bases between. CDR3 nucleotide sequence: TGCAGCGTTGAACCTAACGGGCTAACCTATGGCTACACCTTC. It yields the protein CSVEPNGLTYGYTF.

This clone was recorded a few times. The chain combines TRBV14 with TRBJ2-7; D perhaps matches TRBD1 (6 bases). Germline V gives CDR1 SGHDN, CDR2 FVKESK. Trimming removed 2 bases at V and 4 bases at J, with 9 bases between. CDR3 length equals 13 residues. The CDR3 protein is CASSQRGTYEQYF. For the CDR3, the DNA is TGTGCCAGCAGCCAAAGGGGGACATACGAGCAGTACTTC.

On this clone: The sample holds other DNA sequences that translate to the same CDR3. CDR3 region: CASSGTSGTDTQYF. In nucleotides, the CDR3 is TGTGCCAGCAGTGGGACTAGCGGCACAGATACGCAGTATTTT. The chain links TRBV9 to TRBJ2-3, with TRBD2 identical over 10 bases. The CDR3 is 14 amino acids. V lost 5 bases and J lost 1; bases outside the gene matches: 1. The germline V gene has CDR1 SGDLS and CDR2 YYNGEE.

The sample holds a few counts of this clone. The chain carries TRBV5-1 and TRBJ1-2; 7 nucleotides line up with TRBD1. CDR3 length: 13 residues. From germline, CDR1 is SGHRS and CDR2 YFSETQ. Trimming took 4 bases from V and 3 from J; bases not matched to a gene: 3. CDR3 protein: CASSPGQDYGYTF. Written as DNA, the CDR3 is TGCGCCAGCAGCCCCGGACAGGACTATGGCTACACCTTC. Combining the CDR3 with reference TRBV5-1 and TRBJ1-2 gives the whole variable domain KAGVTQTPRYLIKTRGQQVTLSCSPISGHRSVSWYQQTPGQGLQFLFEYFSETQRNKGNFPGRFSGRQFSNSRSEMNVSTLELGDSALYLCASSPGQDYGYTFGSGTRLTVV.

This clone was counted a few times. The chain carries TRBV11-1 and TRBJ1-2; 9 bases line up with TRBD1. The V and J ends lost 4 bases and 5 bases, in that order; junction bases with no gene match: 8. CDR1 is SGHAT and CDR2 is FQDESV in the germline V gene (reference sequence). This CDR3 has 15 residues. CDR3 amino acids: CASSSPKTGGYGYTF. DNA for the CDR3: TGTGCCAGCAGCTCCCCAAAGACAGGGGGTTATGGCTACACCTTC.

The V call is TRBV6-1, the J call TRBJ1-5, with D possibly being TRBD1 (6 bases). V shed 6 bases and J shed 5 bases, with 14 bases lying between them. Germline V CDR1 and CDR2: MNHNS, SASEGT. This CDR3 contains 14 residues. CDR3 in DNA: TGTGCCAGCAGCGCGTCGGGGGGGCATCAGCCCCAGCATTTT. Protein: CASSASGGHQPQHF.

This rearrangement joins TRBV14 to TRBJ2-3; 7 positions match TRBD2. With V trimmed by 3 bases and J by 5 bases, 20 bases remained unmatched. This CDR3 comprises 19 residues. Germline V gene sequence: CDR1 SGHDN, CDR2 FVKESK. This CDR3 reads CASSQGLRGSGIHRDTQYF. The CDR3 DNA sequence: TGTGCCAGCAGCCAGGGATTGCGGGGGTCCGGCATCCATCGAGATACGCAGTATTTT.

This chain connects TRBV2 to TRBJ2-7; D call uncertain. Germline V lookup: CDR1 SNHLY, CDR2 FYNNEI. This CDR3 is built from 13 residues. V lost 1 base and J lost 6, with 10 bases in between. The CDR3 loop reads CASSEDDRREQYF. The CDR3 DNA follows: TGTGCCAGCAGTGAAGATGACCGACGCGAGCAGTACTTC.